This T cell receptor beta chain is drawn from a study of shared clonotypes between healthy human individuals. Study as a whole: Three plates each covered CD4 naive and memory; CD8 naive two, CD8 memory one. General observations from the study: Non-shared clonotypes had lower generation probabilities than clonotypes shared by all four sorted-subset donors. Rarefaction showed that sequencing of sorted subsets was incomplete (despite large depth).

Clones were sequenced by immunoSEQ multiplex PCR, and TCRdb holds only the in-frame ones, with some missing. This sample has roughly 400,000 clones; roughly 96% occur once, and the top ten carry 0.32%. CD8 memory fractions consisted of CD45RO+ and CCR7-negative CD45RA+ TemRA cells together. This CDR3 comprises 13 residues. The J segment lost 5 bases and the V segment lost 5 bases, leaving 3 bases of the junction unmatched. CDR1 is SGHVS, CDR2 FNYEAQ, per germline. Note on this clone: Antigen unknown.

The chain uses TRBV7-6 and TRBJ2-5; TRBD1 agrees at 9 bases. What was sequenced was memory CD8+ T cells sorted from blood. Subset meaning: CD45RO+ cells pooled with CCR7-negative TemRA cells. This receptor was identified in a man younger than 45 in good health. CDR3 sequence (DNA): TGTGCCAGCAGCAGCGGGACAGGGGAGACCCAGTACTTC. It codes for CASSSGTGETQYF.